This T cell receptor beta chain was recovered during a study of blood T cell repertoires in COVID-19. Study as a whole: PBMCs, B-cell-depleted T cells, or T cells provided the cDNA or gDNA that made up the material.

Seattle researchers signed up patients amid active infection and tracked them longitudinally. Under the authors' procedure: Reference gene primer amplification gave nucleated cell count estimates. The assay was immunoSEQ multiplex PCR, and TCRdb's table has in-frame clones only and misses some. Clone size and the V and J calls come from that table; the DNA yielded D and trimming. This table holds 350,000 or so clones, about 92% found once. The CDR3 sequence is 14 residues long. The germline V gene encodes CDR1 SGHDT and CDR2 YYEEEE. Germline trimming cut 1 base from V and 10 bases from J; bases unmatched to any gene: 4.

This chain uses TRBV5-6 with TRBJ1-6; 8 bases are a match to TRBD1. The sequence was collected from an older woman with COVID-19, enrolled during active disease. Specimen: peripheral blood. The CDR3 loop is CASSLRDRQSPLHF. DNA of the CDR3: TGTGCCAGCAGCTTGAGGGACAGGCAGTCACCCCTCCACTTT.